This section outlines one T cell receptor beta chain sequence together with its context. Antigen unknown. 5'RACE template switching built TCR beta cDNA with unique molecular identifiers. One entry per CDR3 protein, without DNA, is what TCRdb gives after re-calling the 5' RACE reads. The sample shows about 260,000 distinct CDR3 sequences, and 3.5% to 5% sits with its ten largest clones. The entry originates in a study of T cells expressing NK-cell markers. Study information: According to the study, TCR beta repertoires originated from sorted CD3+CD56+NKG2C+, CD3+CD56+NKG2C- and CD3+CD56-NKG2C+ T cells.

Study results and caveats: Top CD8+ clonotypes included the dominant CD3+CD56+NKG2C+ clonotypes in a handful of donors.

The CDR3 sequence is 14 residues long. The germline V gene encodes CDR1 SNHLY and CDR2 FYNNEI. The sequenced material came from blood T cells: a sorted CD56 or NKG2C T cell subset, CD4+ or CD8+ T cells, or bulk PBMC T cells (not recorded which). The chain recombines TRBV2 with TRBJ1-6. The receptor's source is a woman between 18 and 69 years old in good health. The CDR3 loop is CASSGPSYNSPLHF. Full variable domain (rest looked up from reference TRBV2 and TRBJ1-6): EPEVTQTPSHQVTQMGQEVILRCVPISNHLYFYWYRQILGQKVEFLVSFYNNEISEKSEIFDDQFSVERPDGSNFTLKIRSTKLEDSAMYFCASSGPSYNSPLHFGNGTRLTVT.